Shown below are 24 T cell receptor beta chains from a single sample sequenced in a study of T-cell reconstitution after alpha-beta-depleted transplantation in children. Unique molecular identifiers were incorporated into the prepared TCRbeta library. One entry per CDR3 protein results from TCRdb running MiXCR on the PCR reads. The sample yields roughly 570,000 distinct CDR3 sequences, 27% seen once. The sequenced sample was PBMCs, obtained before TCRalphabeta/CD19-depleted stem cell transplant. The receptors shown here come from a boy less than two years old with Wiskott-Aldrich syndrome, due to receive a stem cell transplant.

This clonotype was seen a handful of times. This CDR3 is CSARGGGGTGELFF. The CDR3 nucleotides read TGCAGTGCTCGAGGGGGAGGGGGCACCGGGGAGCTGTTTTTT. The gene calls are TRBV20-1 and TRBJ2-2, with a tentative D call TRBD2 (7 bases). V lost 5 bases and J 4 bases, leaving 14 bases between the germline ends. CDR3 length: 14 amino acids. Per germline, CDR1 DFQATT and CDR2 SNEGSKA (reference sequence).

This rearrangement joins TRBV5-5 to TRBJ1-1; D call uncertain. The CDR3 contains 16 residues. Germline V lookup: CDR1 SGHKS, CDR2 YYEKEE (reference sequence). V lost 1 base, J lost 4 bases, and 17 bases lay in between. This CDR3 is CASSLYRPWRSTEAFF. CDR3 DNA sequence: TGTGCCAGCAGCTTGTATAGGCCTTGGAGGAGCACTGAAGCTTTCTTT.

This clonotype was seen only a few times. The CDR3 reads CASSQEDTKKLFF. The CDR3 region has the DNA TGCGCCAGCAGCCAAGAAGATACCAAGAAACTGTTTTTT. The chain carries TRBV4-1 and TRBJ1-4, with D hard to call. V was pared by 0 bases and J by 11 bases, with 10 bases between. Germline V gives CDR1 MGHRA, CDR2 YSYEKL. This CDR3 comprises 13 residues.

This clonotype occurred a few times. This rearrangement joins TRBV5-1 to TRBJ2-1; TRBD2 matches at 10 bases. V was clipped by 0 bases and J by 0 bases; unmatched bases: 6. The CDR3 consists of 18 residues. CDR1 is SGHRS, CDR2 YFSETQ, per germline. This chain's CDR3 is CASSLAASGSYSYNEQFF. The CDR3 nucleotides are TGCGCCAGCAGCTTGGCTGCTAGCGGGAGTTACTCCTACAATGAGCAGTTCTTC.

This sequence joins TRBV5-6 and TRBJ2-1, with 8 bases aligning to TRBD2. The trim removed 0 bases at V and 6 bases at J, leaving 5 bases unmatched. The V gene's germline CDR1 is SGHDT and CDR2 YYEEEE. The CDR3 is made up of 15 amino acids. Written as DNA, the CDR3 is TGTGCCAGCAGCTTGGTCCAGCGGGAGTTCAATGAGCAGTTCTTC. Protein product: CASSLVQREFNEQFF.

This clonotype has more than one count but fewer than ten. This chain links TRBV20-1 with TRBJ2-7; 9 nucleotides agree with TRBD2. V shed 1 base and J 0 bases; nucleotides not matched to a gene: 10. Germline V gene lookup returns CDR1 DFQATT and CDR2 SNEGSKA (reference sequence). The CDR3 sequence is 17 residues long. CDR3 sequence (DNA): TGCAGTGCTAGAGTAGGAGCGGGAGGCTTCCTCTCCTACGAGCAGTACTTC. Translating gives CSARVGAGGFLSYEQYF.

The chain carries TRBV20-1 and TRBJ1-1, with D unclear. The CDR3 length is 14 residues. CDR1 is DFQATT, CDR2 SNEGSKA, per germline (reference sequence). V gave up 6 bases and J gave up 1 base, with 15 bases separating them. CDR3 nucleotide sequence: TGCAGTGCACGGCCGCGCAGACCGAACACTGAAGCTTTCTTT. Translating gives CSARPRRPNTEAFF.

This CDR3 is CASSLGISGGPRFF. In nucleotides, the CDR3 is TGCGCCAGCAGCTTGGGGATATCGGGAGGGCCAAGGTTCTTC. This rearrangement joins TRBV5-1 to TRBJ2-1; the match to TRBD2 covers 8 bases. This CDR3 is built from 14 residues. Trimming removed 0 bases from V and 15 bases from J; junction bases left unmatched: 11. Per germline, CDR1 SGHRS and CDR2 YFSETQ.

The CDR3 DNA reads as TGCAGTGCTAGGTCCGGAGTCGACGCAGATACGCAGTATTTT. Translation: CSARSGVDADTQYF. The chain has TRBV20-1 and TRBJ2-3, with D unresolved. Germline CDR1 DFQATT, CDR2 SNEGSKA (reference sequence). The CDR3 covers 14 residues. V lost 3 bases and J lost 4, with 14 bases in between.

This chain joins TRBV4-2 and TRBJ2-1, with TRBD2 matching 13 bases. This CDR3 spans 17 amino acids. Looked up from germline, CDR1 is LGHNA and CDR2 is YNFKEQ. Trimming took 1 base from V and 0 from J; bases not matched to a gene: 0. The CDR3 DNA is TGTGCCAGCAGCCAAGGGACTAGCGGGAGCTCCTACAATGAGCAGTTCTTC. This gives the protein CASSQGTSGSSYNEQFF.

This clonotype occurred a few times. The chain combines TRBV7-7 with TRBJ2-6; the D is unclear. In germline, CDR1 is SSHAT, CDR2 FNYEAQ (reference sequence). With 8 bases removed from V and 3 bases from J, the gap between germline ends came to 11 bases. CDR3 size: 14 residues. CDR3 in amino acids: CASVLPSGANVLTF. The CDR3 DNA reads TGTGCCAGCGTCCTCCCTAGTGGGGCCAACGTCCTGACTTTC.

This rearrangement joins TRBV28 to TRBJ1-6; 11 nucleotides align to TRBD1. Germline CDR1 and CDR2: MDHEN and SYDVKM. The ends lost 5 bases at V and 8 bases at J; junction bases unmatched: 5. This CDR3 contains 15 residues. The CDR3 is CASSLPDRGHSPLHF. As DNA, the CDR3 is TGTGCCAGCAGTCTCCCGGACAGGGGGCATTCACCCCTCCACTTT.

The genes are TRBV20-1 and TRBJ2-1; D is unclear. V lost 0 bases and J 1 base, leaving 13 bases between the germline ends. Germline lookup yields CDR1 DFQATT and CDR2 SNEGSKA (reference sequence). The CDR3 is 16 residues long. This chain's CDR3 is CSARDRFARSYNEQFF. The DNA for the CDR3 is TGCAGTGCTAGAGATCGGTTTGCGAGGTCCTACAATGAGCAGTTCTTC.

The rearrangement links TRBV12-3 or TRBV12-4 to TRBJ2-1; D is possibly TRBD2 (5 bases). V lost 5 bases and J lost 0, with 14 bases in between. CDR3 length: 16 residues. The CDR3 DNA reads TGTGCCAGCAGTGGTGGACTGCTGAGCTCCTACAATGAGCAGTTCTTC. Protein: CASSGGLLSSYNEQFF.

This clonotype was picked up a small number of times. The CDR3 nucleotides read TGCGCCAGCAGCCCCCGACAGGGGGCCGGCACTGAAGCTTTCTTT. As protein: CASSPRQGAGTEAFF. V and J are TRBV5-1 and TRBJ1-1; the match to TRBD1 covers 10 bases. V lost 4 bases, J lost 4 bases, and 7 bases stayed unmatched. CDR3 length: 15 residues. Per the germline V gene, CDR1 is SGHRS and CDR2 is YFSETQ.

Here the CDR3 reads CASSYIYHGSGNTIYF. The DNA for the CDR3 is TGTGCCAGCAGTTACATATATCACGGCTCTGGAAACACCATATATTTT. The genes are TRBV6-5 and TRBJ1-3; D gene unclear. The CDR3 spans 16 residues. Trimming stripped 2 bases from V and 0 bases from J, with 11 bases between. CDR1 and CDR2 from the germline V gene are MNHEY and SVGAGI.

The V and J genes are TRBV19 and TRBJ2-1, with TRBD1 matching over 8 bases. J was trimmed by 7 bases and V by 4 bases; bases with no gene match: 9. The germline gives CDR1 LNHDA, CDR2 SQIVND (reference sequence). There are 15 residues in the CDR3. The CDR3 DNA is TGTGCCAGTAGTAACGGACAGGGATATTGGAATGAGCAGTTCTTC. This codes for CASSNGQGYWNEQFF.

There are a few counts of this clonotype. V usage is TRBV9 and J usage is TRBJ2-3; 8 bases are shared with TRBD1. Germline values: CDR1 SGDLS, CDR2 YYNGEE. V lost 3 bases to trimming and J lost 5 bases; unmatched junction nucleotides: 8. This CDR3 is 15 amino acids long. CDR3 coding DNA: TGTGCCAGCAGCGGATCACAGGGGGTGAGAGATACGCAGTATTTT. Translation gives CASSGSQGVRDTQYF.

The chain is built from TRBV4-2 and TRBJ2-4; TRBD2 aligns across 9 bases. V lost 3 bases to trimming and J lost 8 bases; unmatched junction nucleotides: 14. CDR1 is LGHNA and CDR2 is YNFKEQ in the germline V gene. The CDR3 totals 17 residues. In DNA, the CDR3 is TGTGCCAGCAGCCAGGACCCAGTAGCGGGAGCTGTTGACATTCAGTACTTC. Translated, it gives CASSQDPVAGAVDIQYF.

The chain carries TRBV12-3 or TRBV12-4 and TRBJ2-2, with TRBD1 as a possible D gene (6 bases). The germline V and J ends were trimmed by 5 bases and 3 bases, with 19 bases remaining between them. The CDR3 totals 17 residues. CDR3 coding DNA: TGTGCCAGCAGTCCCCTGAGACAGGAGAGAGACACCGGGGAGCTGTTTTTT. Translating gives CASSPLRQERDTGELFF.

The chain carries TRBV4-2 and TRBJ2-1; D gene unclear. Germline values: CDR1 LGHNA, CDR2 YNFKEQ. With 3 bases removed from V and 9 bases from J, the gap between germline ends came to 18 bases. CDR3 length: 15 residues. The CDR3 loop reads CASSQKRDGTFEQFF. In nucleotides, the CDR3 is TGTGCCAGCAGCCAGAAACGAGACGGAACGTTTGAGCAGTTCTTC.

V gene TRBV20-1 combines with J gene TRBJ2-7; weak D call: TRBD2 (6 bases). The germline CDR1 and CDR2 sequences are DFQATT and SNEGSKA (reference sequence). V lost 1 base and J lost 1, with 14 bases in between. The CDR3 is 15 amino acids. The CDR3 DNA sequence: TGCAGTGCTAGAGTCGGGGCGGGAACTTCCTACGAGCAGTACTTC. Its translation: CSARVGAGTSYEQYF.

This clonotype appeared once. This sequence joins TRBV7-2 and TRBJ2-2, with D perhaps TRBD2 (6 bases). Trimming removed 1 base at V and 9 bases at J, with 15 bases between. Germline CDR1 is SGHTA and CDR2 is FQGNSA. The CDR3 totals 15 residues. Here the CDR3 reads CASSLDGSGPRELFF. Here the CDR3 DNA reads TGTGCCAGCAGCTTAGACGGTAGCGGCCCTCGGGAGCTGTTTTTT.

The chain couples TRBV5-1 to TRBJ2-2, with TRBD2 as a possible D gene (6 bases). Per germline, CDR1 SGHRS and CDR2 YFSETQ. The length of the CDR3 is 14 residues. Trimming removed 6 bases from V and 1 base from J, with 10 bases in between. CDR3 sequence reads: CASKWGVNTGELFF. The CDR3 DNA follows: TGCGCCAGCAAATGGGGGGTGAACACCGGGGAGCTGTTTTTT.